Below are 9 T cell receptor beta chains sequenced from a single sample in a study of cytomegalovirus exposure and HLA in healthy donors. The PCR employed 60 Vbeta primers together with 13 Jbeta primers. Assay: immunoSEQ multiplex PCR; the TCRdb copy retains only in-frame clones and omits some. The repertoire holds some 98,000 clones, roughly four fifths seen once, with around 7.2% in the top ten. The specimen was PBMCs. The receptors shown here come from a female donor in good health and CMV-seronegative.

The rearrangement uses TRBV11-2 and TRBJ2-5; TRBD2 agrees at 7 bases. The better agreement between TRBJ2-7 and the DNA end casts doubt on the J call. CDR1 and CDR2 (germline): SGHAT, FQNNGV. This CDR3 contains 15 residues. CDR3 nucleotides: TGTGCCAGCAGCCCGACCAGGCGGGGGATCTACGAGCAGTACTTC. Protein sequence: CASSPTRRGIYEQYF.

The table lists this clone with a few counts. The chain combines TRBV6-1 with TRBJ2-1; 7 positions match TRBD2. The CDR3 sequence is 15 residues long. V lost 1 base and J lost 4; bases outside the gene matches: 4. The germline V gene has CDR1 MNHNS and CDR2 SASEGT. The CDR3 sequence: CASSEGLAVYNEQFF. CDR3 sequence (DNA): TGTGCCAGCAGTGAAGGGCTAGCGGTGTACAATGAGCAGTTCTTC.

This chain links TRBV2 with TRBJ2-7; no reliable D call. V was cut by 3 bases and J by 5 bases, with 14 bases left in between. CDR1 SNHLY and CDR2 FYNNEI come from the germline V gene. There are 14 residues in the CDR3. The CDR3: CASSDYSLGDEQYF. The CDR3 DNA sequence: TGTGCCAGCAGTGATTATAGCCTCGGCGACGAGCAGTACTTC.

The chain combines TRBV7-9 with TRBJ2-7; TRBD1 matches 12 bases. Per germline, CDR1 SEHNR and CDR2 FQNEAQ (reference sequence). J gave up 6 bases and V 5 bases, and 11 bases lay outside the gene matches. There are 16 residues in the CDR3. The CDR3 sequence is CASSALAGQGAGEQYF. Written as DNA, the CDR3 is TGTGCCAGCAGCGCCCTTGCGGGACAGGGGGCAGGCGAGCAGTACTTC.

Only a few counts were recorded for this clone. This CDR3 is CASSPNREYYGYTF. The CDR3 DNA reads TGTGCCAGCAGCCCGAACAGAGAATACTATGGCTACACCTTC. The chain joins TRBV7-9 to TRBJ1-2; D call uncertain. This CDR3 comprises 14 residues. Per the germline V gene, CDR1 is SEHNR and CDR2 is FQNEAQ (reference sequence). V shed 5 bases and J shed 3 bases, with 13 bases lying between them.

The rearrangement uses TRBV7-2 and TRBJ2-7, with TRBD2 as a possible D gene (7 bases). This CDR3 is built from 17 residues. Germline CDR1 reads SGHTA; CDR2 reads FQGNSA. V was clipped by 3 bases and J by 8 bases, with 26 bases between them. CDR3 DNA: TGTGCCAGCAGCTTCGGGTCCCGGGTGGGGGGGCGGTTCCAGCAGTACTTC. Encoded protein: CASSFGSRVGGRFQQYF.

The gene calls are TRBV9 and TRBJ2-7; TRBD2 matches at 8 bases. The CDR3 covers 16 residues. Trimming removed 4 bases from V and 2 bases from J; junction bases left unmatched: 11. The germline gives CDR1 SGDLS, CDR2 YYNGEE. For the CDR3, the DNA is TGTGCCAGCAGCCCTGGGGGAGCGGGAGTAACCTACGAGCAGTACTTC. It is translated as CASSPGGAGVTYEQYF.

This chain connects TRBV23-1 to TRBJ2-3, with D tentatively TRBD2 (5 bases). TRBV23-1 is sorted into the ORF group, with uncertain function. The germline V and J ends were trimmed by 0 bases and 3 bases, with 13 bases remaining between them. The CDR3 covers 16 residues. The CDR3 protein is CASSQSERTGTDTQYF. The CDR3 DNA sequence: TGCGCCAGCAGTCAATCGGAAAGGACGGGGACAGATACGCAGTATTTT.

In its sample, this clone was seen once. The V call is TRBV5-1, the J call TRBJ1-2, with 8 bases aligning to TRBD1. V gave up 4 bases and J gave up 3 bases; unmatched junction bases: 5. Germline assignment: CDR1 SGHRS and CDR2 YFSETQ. This CDR3 region has 14 residues. The CDR3 sequence: CASSTLTGDYGYTF. CDR3 in DNA: TGCGCCAGCAGCACCTTGACAGGGGACTATGGCTACACCTTC.